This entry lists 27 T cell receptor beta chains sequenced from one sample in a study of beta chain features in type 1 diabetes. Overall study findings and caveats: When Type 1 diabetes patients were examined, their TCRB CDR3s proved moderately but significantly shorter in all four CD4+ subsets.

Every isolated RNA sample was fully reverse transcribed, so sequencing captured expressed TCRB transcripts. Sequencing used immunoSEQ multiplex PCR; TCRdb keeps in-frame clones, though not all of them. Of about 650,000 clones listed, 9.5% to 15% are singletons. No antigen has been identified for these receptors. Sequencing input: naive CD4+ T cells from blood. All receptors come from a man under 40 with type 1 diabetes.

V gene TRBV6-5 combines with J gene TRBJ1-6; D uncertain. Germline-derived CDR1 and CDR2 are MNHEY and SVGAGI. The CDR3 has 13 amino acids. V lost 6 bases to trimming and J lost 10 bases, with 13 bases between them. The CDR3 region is CASSLSEDSPLHF. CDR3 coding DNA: TGTGCCAGCAGCCTTTCAGAGGACTCACCCCTCCACTTT.

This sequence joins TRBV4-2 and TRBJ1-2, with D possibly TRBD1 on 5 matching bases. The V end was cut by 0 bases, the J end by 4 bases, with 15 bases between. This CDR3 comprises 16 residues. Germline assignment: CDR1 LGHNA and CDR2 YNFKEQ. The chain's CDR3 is CASSQDLSGNGYGYTF. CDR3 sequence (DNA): TGTGCCAGCAGCCAAGACCTCTCAGGGAATGGCTATGGCTACACCTTC.

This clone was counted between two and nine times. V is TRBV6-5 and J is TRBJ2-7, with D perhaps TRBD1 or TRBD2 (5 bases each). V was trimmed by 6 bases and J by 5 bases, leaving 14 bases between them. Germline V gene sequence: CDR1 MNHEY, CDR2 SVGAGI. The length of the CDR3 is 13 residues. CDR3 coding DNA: TGTGCCAGCAGAAGGGGACCAGCTGACGAGCAGTACTTC. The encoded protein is CASRRGPADEQYF.

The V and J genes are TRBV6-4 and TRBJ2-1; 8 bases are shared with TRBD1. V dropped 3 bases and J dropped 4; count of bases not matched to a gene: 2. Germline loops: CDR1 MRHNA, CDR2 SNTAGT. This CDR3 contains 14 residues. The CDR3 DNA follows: TGTGCCAGCAGTGAACGACAGGGGTACAATGAGCAGTTCTTC. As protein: CASSERQGYNEQFF.

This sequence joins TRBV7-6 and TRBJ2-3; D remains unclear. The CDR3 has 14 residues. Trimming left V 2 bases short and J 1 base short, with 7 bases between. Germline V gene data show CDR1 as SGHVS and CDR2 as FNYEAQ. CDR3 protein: CASSLSFGTDTQYF. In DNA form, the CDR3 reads TGTGCCAGCAGCTTATCGTTTGGCACAGATACGCAGTATTTT.

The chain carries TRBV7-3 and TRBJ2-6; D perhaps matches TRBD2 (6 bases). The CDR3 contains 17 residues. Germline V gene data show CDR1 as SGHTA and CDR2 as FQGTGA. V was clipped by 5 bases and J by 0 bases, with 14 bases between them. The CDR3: CASSPSGLISGANVLTF. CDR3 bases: TGTGCCAGCAGCCCCAGCGGGCTGATCTCTGGGGCCAACGTCCTGACTTTC.

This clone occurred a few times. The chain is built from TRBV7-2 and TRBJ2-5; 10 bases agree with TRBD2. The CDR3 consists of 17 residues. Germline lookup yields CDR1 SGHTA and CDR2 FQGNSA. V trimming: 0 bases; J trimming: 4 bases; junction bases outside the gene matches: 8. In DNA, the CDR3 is TGTGCCAGCAGCTTAGCCGTGTTAGCGGGGGGTTTAGAGACCCAGTACTTC. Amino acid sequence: CASSLAVLAGGLETQYF.

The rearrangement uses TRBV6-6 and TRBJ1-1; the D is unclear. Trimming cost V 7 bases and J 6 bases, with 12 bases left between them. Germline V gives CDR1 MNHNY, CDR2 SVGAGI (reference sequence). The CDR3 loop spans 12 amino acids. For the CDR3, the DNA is TGTGCCAGCACCTCAGAAAGAGCTGAAGCTTTCTTT. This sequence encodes CASTSERAEAFF.

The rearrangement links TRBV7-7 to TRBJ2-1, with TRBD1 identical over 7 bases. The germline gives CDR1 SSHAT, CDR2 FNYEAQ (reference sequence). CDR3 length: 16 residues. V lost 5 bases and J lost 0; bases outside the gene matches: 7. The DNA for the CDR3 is TGTGCCAGCAGCGAGGGACAGCTTAGCTCCTACAATGAGCAGTTCTTC. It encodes CASSEGQLSSYNEQFF.

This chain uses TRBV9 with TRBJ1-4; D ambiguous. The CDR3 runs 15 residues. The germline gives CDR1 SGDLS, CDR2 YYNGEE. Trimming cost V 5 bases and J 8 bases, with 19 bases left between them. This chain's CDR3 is CASSPMGSGEEKLFF. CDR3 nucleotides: TGTGCCAGCAGTCCTATGGGGAGTGGGGAGGAAAAACTGTTTTTT.

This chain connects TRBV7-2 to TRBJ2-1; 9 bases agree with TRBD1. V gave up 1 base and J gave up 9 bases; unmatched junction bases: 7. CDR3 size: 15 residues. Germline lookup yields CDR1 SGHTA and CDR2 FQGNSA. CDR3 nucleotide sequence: TGTGCCAGCAGCTTAGTCGGTACAGGGGGCAGTGAGCAGTTCTTC. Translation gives CASSLVGTGGSEQFF.

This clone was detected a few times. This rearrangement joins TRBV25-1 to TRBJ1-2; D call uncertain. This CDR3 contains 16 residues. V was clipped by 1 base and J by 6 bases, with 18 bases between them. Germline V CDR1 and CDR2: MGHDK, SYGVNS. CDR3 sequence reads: CASSESPLVNFNGYTF. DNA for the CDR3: TGTGCCAGCAGTGAATCACCGTTGGTGAATTTTAATGGCTACACCTTC.

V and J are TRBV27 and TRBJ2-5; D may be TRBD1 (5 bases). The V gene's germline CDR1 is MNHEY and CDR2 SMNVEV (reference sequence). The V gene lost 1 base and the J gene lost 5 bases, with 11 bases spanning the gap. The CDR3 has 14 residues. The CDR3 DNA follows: TGTGCCAGCAGTTTATGGGGCAGGGCTGAGACCCAGTACTTC. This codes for CASSLWGRAETQYF.

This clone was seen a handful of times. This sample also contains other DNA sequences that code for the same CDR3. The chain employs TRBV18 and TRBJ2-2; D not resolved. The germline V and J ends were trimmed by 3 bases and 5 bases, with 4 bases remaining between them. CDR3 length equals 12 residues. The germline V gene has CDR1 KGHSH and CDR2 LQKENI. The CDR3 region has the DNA TGTGCCAGCTCACCGCCAACCGGGGAGCTGTTTTTT. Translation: CASSPPTGELFF.

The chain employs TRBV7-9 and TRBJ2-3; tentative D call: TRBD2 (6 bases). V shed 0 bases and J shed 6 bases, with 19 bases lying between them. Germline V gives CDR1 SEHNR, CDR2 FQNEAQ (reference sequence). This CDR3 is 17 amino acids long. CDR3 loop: CASSLALRVPSGDTQYF. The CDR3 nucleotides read TGTGCCAGCAGCTTAGCCCTCCGGGTCCCAAGCGGGGATACGCAGTATTTT.

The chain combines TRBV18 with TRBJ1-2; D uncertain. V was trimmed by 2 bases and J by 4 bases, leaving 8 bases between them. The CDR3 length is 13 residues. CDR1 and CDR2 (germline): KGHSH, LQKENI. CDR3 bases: TGTGCCAGCTCACCAAGCCGGAGCTATGGCTACACCTTC. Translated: CASSPSRSYGYTF.

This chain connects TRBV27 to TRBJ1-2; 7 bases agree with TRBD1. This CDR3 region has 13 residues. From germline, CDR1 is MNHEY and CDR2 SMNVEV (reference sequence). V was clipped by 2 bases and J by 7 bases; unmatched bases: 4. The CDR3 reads CASSLRGGFGYTF. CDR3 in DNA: TGTGCCAGCAGTTTAAGAGGGGGCTTTGGCTACACCTTC.

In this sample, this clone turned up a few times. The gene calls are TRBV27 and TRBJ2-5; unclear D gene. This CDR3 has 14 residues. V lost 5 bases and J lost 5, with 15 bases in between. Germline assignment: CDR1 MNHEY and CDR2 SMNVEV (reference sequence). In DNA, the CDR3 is TGTGCCAGCAGTCCCCTCGAGGCGAGGGAGACCCAGTACTTC. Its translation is CASSPLEARETQYF.

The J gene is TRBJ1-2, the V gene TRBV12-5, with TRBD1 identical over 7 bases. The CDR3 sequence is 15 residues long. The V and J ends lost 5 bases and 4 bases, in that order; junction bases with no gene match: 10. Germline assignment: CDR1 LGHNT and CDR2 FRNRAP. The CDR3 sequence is CASGPGTDPSYGYTF. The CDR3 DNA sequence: TGTGCTAGTGGTCCGGGGACAGATCCCAGCTATGGCTACACCTTC.

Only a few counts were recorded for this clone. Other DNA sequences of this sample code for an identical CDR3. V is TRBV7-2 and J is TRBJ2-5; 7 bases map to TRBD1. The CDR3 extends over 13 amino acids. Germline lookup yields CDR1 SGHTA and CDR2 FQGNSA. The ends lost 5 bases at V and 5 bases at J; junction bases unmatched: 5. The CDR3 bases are TGTGCCAGCAGCCTGGGGACAGAGGAGACCCAGTACTTC. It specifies CASSLGTEETQYF.

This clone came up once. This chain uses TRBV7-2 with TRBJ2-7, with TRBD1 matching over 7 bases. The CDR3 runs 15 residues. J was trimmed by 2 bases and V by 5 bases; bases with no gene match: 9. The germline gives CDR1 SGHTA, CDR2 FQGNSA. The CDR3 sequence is CASSVRQGQPYEQYF. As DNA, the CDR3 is TGTGCCAGCAGCGTCAGACAGGGTCAGCCCTACGAGCAGTACTTC.

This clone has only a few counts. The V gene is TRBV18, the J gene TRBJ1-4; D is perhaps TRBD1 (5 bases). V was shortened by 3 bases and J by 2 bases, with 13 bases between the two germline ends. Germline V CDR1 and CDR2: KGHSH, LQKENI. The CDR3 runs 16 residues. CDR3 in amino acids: CASSPRTRSTNEKLFF. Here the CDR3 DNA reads TGTGCCAGCTCACCCCGGACAAGGTCGACTAATGAAAAACTGTTTTTT.

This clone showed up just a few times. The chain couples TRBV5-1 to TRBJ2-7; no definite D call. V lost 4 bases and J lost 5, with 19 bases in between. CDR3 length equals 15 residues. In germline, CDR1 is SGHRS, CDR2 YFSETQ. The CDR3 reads CASSPGPRDHHEQYF. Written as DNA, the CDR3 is TGCGCCAGCAGCCCCGGCCCGCGAGACCATCACGAGCAGTACTTC.

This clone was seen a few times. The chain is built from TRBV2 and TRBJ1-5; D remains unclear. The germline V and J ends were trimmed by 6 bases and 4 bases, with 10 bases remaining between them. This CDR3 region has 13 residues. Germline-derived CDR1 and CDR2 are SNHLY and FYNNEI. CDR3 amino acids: CASRATENQPQHF. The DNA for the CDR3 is TGTGCCAGCAGAGCAACAGAGAATCAGCCCCAGCATTTT. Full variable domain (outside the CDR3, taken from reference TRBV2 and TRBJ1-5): EPEVTQTPSHQVTQMGQEVILRCVPISNHLYFYWYRQILGQKVEFLVSFYNNEISEKSEIFDDQFSVERPDGSNFTLKIRSTKLEDSAMYFCASRATENQPQHFGDGTRLSIL.

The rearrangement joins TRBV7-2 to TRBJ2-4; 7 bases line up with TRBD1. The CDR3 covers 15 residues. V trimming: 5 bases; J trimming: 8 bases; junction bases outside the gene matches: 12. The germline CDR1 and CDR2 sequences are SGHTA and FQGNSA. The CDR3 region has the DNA TGTGCCAGCAGCGAAGCACAGGGGCCAGGAGACATTCAGTACTTC. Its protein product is CASSEAQGPGDIQYF.

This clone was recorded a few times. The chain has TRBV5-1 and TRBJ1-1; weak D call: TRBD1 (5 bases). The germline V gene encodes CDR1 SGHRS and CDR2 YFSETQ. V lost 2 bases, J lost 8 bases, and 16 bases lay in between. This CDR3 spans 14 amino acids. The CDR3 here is CASSFGGLGQEAFF. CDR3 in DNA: TGCGCCAGCAGCTTTGGTGGCTTGGGGCAAGAAGCTTTCTTT.

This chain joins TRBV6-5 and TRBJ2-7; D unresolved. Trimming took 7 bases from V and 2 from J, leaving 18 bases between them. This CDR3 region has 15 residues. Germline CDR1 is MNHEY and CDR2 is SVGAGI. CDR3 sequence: CASTTLGRPPYEQYF. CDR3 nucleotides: TGTGCCAGCACCACACTCGGCAGGCCCCCCTACGAGCAGTACTTC.